Listed below are T cell receptor beta chains from one sample, sequenced in a study of cytomegalovirus exposure and HLA in healthy donors. Profiling relied on immunoSEQ multiplex PCR, and the TCRdb table lists in-frame clones only, not all of them. Of 150,000 to 180,000 clones in the sample, roughly 80% are singletons; the top ten hold under 4.5%. The specimen sequenced was PBMCs. These receptors were obtained from a middle-aged woman in good health and CMV-seronegative. Both conserved end residues are part of each CDR3. D genes are given only for firm matches. Some rows have no size entry. The others give once, few or many, or a class for an expanded clone.

clone_size	v_call	d_call	j_call	cdr3_nt	cdr3_aa
few	TRBV10-2	.	TRBJ1-5	TGCGCCAGCCTTTCGGGGTTTATAGGCAATCAGCCCCAGCATTTT	CASLSGFIGNQPQHF
.	TRBV15	.	TRBJ1-2	TGTGCCACCAGCAGAGATCCCTCGGTAAATGCTTATGGCTACACCTTC	CATSRDPSVNAYGYTF
.	TRBV28	TRBD2	TRBJ2-3	TGTGCCAGCAGCCTGAATAGCGGGGGGACCGACACAGATACGCAGTATTTT	CASSLNSGGTDTDTQYF
.	TRBV5-1	.	TRBJ1-4	TGCGCCAGCAGCGGTGTTACCGGTCCCGCGGGCACTAATGAAAAACTGTTTTTT	CASSGVTGPAGTNEKLFF
few	TRBV29-1	.	TRBJ2-1	TGCAGCGTTTGGGCAGCTACCAATGAGCAGTTCTTC	CSVWAATNEQFF
.	TRBV4-2	TRBD2	TRBJ2-1	TGTGCCAGCAGCCGGACTAGCGGGCAATTAACCTACAATGAGCAGTTCTTC	CASSRTSGQLTYNEQFF
.	TRBV4-1	TRBD1	TRBJ1-4	TGCGCCAGCAGCCTACAGGGGTTAACTAATGAAAAACTGTTTTTT	CASSLQGLTNEKLFF
once	TRBV15	TRBD1	TRBJ1-2	TGTGCCACCAGCGGAGGACAGGGGGGGTATGGCTACACCTTC	CATSGGQGGYGYTF
.	TRBV27	TRBD2	TRBJ2-7	TGTGCCAGCAGTTTACTAGCGGGAGTAGGAGGCGAGCAGTACTTC	CASSLLAGVGGEQYF
few	TRBV4-1	TRBD1	TRBJ2-7	TGCGCCAGCAGCCAAGATCTGAGACAGGGCCGTGAGTACTTC	CASSQDLRQGREYF
.	TRBV4-1	.	TRBJ2-2	TGCGCCAGCAGCCCTAGCCCCTTGGACCCCTCGAACACCGGGGAGCTGTTTTTT	CASSPSPLDPSNTGELFF
.	TRBV25-1	TRBD1	TRBJ1-1	TGTGCCAGCAGTGAATCACAGGGGGCGGGCACTGAAGCTTTCTTT	CASSESQGAGTEAFF
.	TRBV28	TRBD1	TRBJ1-2	TGTGCCAGCGAGACACAGGGGGCGAATCCTAACTATGGCTACACCTTC	CASETQGANPNYGYTF
.	TRBV19	.	TRBJ1-5	TGTGCCAGTAACCCCTGGGGGGGAAGCAATCAGCCCCAGCATTTT	CASNPWGGSNQPQHF
.	TRBV6-1	.	TRBJ2-3	TGTGCCAGCAGTGAAGGAACTAGCACAGATACGCAGTATTTT	CASSEGTSTDTQYF
.	TRBV6-5	TRBD2	TRBJ2-7	TGTGCCAGCAGTTACTCCTCGGCGGGAGGACCTTACGAGCAGTACTTC	CASSYSSAGGPYEQYF
.	TRBV29-1	.	TRBJ1-1	TGCAGCGTTGGCGGGCGGGCAAACACTGAAGCTTTCTTT	CSVGGRANTEAFF
.	TRBV10-3	.	TRBJ1-5	TGTGCCATCAGCCCTGGGGGGGTATCCAAGCAGCCCCAGCATTTT	CAISPGGVSKQPQHF
once	TRBV28	TRBD1	TRBJ2-7	TGTGCCAGCAGAACGGGACAGCCCCTGGGCGAGCAGTACTTC	CASRTGQPLGEQYF
.	TRBV5-4	TRBD1	TRBJ1-2	TGTGCCAGCAGCCCGGTGGACAGGGTTGGCTACACCTTC	CASSPVDRVGYTF
.	TRBV5-1	.	TRBJ1-1	TGCGCCAGCAGCTTGGGGTTAGGGGCTGACGAAGCTTTCTTT	CASSLGLGADEAFF
.	TRBV2	.	TRBJ1-1	TGTTTTGCCGGGAACACTGAAGCTTTCTTT	CFAGNTEAFF
few	TRBV5-1	.	TRBJ1-1	TGCGCCAGCAGGGTCGGGGACACTGAAGCTTTCTTT	CASRVGDTEAFF
.	TRBV2	.	TRBJ1-6	TGTGCCAGCAGTGAACAGGGGCCGATTAATTCACCCCTCCACTTT	CASSEQGPINSPLHF
.	TRBV4-2	TRBD2	TRBJ2-7	TGTGCCAGCAGCCAAGATCGGGGGGGCCGTGAGCAGTACTTC	CASSQDRGGREQYF
.	TRBV5-1	TRBD2	TRBJ2-5	TGCGCCAGCAGCTTGGCCGCGGGAGTACAGGAGACCCAGTACTTC	CASSLAAGVQETQYF
.	TRBV4-1	TRBD1	TRBJ2-7	TGCGCCAGCAGCCAAGCCCTGGGACAGGGGACCGAGCAGTACTTC	CASSQALGQGTEQYF
.	TRBV9	TRBD1	TRBJ2-1	TGTGCCAGCAGCGTAGTTGGGGGGGGACAGGGGTACAATGAGCAGTTCTTC	CASSVVGGGQGYNEQFF
once	TRBV30	TRBD1	TRBJ1-1	TGTGCCTGGAGTGTACAGGGGGACACTGAAGCTTTCTTT	CAWSVQGDTEAFF
.	TRBV18	.	TRBJ1-5	TGTGCCAGCTCGCGTAACGAAGGGGGGGGTGATCAGCCCCAGCATTTT	CASSRNEGGGDQPQHF
.	TRBV6-1	.	TRBJ2-1	TGTGCCAGCAGTGAAGACCAGGTTTACAATGAGCAGTTCTTC	CASSEDQVYNEQFF
.	TRBV4-1	.	TRBJ2-1	TGCGCCAGCAGCCAGAGGGGTGGGCTAGGGGGTAGCAATGAGCAGTTCTTC	CASSQRGGLGGSNEQFF
.	TRBV5-1	.	TRBJ1-2	TGCGCCAGCAGCCCGTCGCGGCAGGGAAATGGCTACACCTTC	CASSPSRQGNGYTF
.	TRBV27	.	TRBJ2-3	TGTGCCAGAAGACAGGGGAGGGAGTGCAATCAGCCCCAGTATTTT	CARRQGRECNQPQYF
.	TRBV6-5	.	TRBJ2-1	TGTGCCAGCAGTTCGCCAGATAGAAGGAGAAATGAGCAGTTCTTC	CASSSPDRRRNEQFF
.	TRBV27	TRBD1	TRBJ2-7	TGTGCCAGCAGTTCGTACAGGGGTATGCGCTACGAGCAGTACTTC	CASSSYRGMRYEQYF
.	TRBV18	.	TRBJ2-7	TGTGCCAGCTCCCCATACGGCGGGGGCAAGAGCTCCTACGAGCAGTACTTC	CASSPYGGGKSSYEQYF
.	TRBV11-2	TRBD1	TRBJ2-7	TGTGCCAGCAGCACCTACGGGACAGGTTTCTACGAGCAGTACTTC	CASSTYGTGFYEQYF
.	TRBV5-5	.	TRBJ2-2	TGTGCCAGCAGCTTGAGGGAGCGGTCCTACGGCGGGGAGCTGTTTTTT	CASSLRERSYGGELFF
.	TRBV7-9	.	TRBJ1-6	TGTGCCAGCAGCCCGAGCTCCTATAATTCACCCCTCCACTTT	CASSPSSYNSPLHF
.	TRBV2	.	TRBJ1-3	TGTGCCAGCAATTCTTTACTAAACCCTGGAAACACCATATATTTT	CASNSLLNPGNTIYF
few	TRBV27	.	TRBJ1-1	TGTGCCAGCAGTCCACAGGGTCGGGGTACTGAAGCTTTCTTT	CASSPQGRGTEAFF
once	TRBV10-3	.	TRBJ1-1	TGTGCCATCAGTGCCCGGGAAGGGCCGAACACTGAAGCTTTCTTT	CAISAREGPNTEAFF
.	TRBV7-9	TRBD1	TRBJ1-2	TGTGCCAGCAGCTCTGGGACAGGGTTTGGGGGCTATGGCTACACCTTC	CASSSGTGFGGYGYTF
.	TRBV2	.	TRBJ2-3	TGTGCCAGCAGAGCTGAAGTAAGCACAGATACGCAGTATTTT	CASRAEVSTDTQYF
.	TRBV5-8	TRBD1	TRBJ1-1	TGTGCCAGCAGCACCCGGACAGGGAAAGCTTTCTTT	CASSTRTGKAFF
few	TRBV11-2	TRBD2	TRBJ2-1	TGTGCCAGCAGCTTGCAGCGGGGGGGCGCCAAACAGTTCTTC	CASSLQRGGAKQFF
.	TRBV6-5	.	TRBJ1-1	TGTGCCAGCAGTTACTCGGGCGGGGCCGGCCACACTGAAGCTTTCTTT	CASSYSGGAGHTEAFF
.	TRBV27	.	TRBJ1-1	TGTGCCAGCAGTTTATCCCTGCCAGTGAACACTGAAGCTTTCTTT	CASSLSLPVNTEAFF
.	TRBV11-2	.	TRBJ2-3	TGTGCCAGCAGCTTAGGCCTTGCGGATACGCAGTATTTT	CASSLGLADTQYF
.	TRBV10-3	.	TRBJ2-6	TGTGCCATCATGGCCGGGACTGGGGCCAACGTCCTGACTTTC	CAIMAGTGANVLTF
.	TRBV7-2	TRBD1	TRBJ1-2	TGTGCCAGCAGCAAGGGACAGGGAGGTGGCTACACCTTC	CASSKGQGGGYTF
.	TRBV5-1	.	TRBJ1-2	TGCGCCAGCAGCTTGACGCAGGGGAAGGGTGGCTACACCTTC	CASSLTQGKGGYTF